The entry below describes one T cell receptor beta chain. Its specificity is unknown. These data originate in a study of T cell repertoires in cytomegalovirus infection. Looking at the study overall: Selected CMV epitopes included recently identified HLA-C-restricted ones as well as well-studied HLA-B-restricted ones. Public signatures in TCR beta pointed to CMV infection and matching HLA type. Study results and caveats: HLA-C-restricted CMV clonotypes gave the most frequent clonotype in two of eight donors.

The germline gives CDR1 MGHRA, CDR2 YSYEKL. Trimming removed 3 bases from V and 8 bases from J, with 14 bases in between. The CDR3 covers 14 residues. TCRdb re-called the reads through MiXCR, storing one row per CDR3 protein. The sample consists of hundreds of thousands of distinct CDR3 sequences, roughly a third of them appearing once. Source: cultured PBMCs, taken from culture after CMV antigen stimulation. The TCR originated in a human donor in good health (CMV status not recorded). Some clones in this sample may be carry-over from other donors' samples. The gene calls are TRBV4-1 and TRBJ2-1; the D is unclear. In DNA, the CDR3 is TGCGCCAGCAGCCAGACTGGGCCGTTTGATGAGCAGTTCTTC. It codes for CASSQTGPFDEQFF.